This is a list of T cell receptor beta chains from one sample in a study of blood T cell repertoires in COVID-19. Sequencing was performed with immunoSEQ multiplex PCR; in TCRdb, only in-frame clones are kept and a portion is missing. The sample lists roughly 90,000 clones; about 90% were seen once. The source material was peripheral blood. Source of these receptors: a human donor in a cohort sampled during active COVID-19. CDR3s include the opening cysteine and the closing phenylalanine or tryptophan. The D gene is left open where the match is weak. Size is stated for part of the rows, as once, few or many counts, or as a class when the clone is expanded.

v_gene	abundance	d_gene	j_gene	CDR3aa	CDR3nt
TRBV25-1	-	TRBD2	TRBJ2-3	CASSEALAGRDTQYF	TGTGCCAGCAGTGAGGCACTAGCGGGAAGGGATACGCAGTATTTT
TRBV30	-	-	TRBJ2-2	CAWTPGEWGELFF	TGTGCCTGGACCCCCGGAGAATGGGGGGAGCTGTTTTTT
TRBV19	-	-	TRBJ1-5	CASSIRGRVRGNQPQHF	TGTGCCAGTAGTATAAGGGGGAGGGTTCGAGGCAATCAGCCCCAGCATTTT
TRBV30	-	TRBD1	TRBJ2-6	CAWRGQGASSGANVLTF	TGTGCCTGGAGAGGGCAGGGGGCGAGTTCTGGGGCCAACGTCCTGACTTTC
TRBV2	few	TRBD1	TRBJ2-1	CASGVARTGGNEQFF	TGTGCCAGCGGAGTTGCTAGGACAGGGGGCAATGAGCAGTTCTTC
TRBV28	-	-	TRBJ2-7	CATVGDGSSYEQYF	TGTGCCACTGTAGGGGACGGGAGCTCCTACGAGCAGTACTTC
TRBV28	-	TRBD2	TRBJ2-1	CASSLKLAVPNEQFF	TGTGCCAGCAGTCTTAAGCTAGCGGTCCCTAATGAGCAGTTCTTC
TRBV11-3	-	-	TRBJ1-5	CASSLNSLLNQPQHF	TGTGCCAGCAGCTTAAATTCACTGCTTAATCAGCCCCAGCATTTT
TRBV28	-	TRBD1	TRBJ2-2	CASSPGTATTGELFF	TGTGCCAGCAGTCCCGGGACAGCGACCACCGGGGAGCTGTTTTTT
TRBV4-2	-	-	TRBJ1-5	CASSQELGAPGNQPQHF	TGTGCCAGCAGCCAAGAGTTGGGGGCGCCAGGCAATCAGCCCCAGCATTTT
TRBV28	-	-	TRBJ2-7	CATLLGRGTYEQYF	TGTGCCACCTTATTAGGTCGGGGGACCTACGAGCAGTACTTC
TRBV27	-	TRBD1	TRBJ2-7	CASSPQGKSGEQYF	TGTGCCAGCAGTCCACAGGGGAAGTCAGGCGAGCAGTACTTC
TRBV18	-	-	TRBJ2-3	CASSPFRDTATDTQYF	TGTGCCAGCTCACCTTTCCGGGACACTGCCACAGATACGCAGTATTTT
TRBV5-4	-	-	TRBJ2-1	CASSSLAGSSYNEQFF	TGTGCCAGCAGCAGCCTAGCTGGGAGCTCCTACAATGAGCAGTTCTTC
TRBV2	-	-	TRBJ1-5	CASRDDRYGNQPQHF	TGTGCCAGCAGAGATGACAGGTACGGCAATCAGCCCCAGCATTTT
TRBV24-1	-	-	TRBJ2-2	CATSDFASANTGELFF	TGTGCCACCAGTGATTTCGCCAGCGCGAACACCGGGGAGCTGTTTTTT
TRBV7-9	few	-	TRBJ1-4	CASSLGRTSGGEKLFF	TGTGCCAGCAGCCTAGGGAGGACGTCGGGAGGTGAAAAACTGTTTTTT
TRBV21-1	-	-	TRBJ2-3	CASREGLAGGKNTDTQYF	TGTGCCAGCAGAGAGGGGCTAGCGGGAGGAAAGAACACAGATACGCAGTATTTT
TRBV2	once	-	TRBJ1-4	CASRGDGGREKLFF	TGTGCCAGCAGGGGGGATGGGGGCCGGGAAAAACTGTTTTTT
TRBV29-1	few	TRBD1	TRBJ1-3	CSAGQGGNTIYF	TGCAGCGCCGGACAGGGCGGAAACACCATATATTTT
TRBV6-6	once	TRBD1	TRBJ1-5	CASSYQGGRNQPQHF	TGTGCCAGCAGTTACCAGGGGGGTCGCAATCAGCCCCAGCATTTT
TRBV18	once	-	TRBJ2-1	CASSRNLRDRFYNEQFF	TGTGCCAGCTCACGCAACCTTCGCGACAGATTCTACAATGAGCAGTTCTTC
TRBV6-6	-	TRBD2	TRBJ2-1	CASSRNRLAGGDNEQFF	TGTGCCAGCAGTCGGAACCGTCTAGCGGGAGGGGACAATGAGCAGTTCTTC
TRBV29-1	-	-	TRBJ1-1	CSVVPVGGNTEAFF	TGCAGCGTTGTCCCGGTGGGGGGGAACACTGAAGCTTTCTTT
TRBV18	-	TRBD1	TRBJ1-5	CASSLSGQGENQPQHF	TGTGCCAGCTCTCTATCCGGACAGGGAGAGAATCAGCCCCAGCATTTT
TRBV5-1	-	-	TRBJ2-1	CASSLSGVERNEQFF	TGCGCCAGCAGCTTATCAGGGGTTGAACGCAATGAGCAGTTCTTC
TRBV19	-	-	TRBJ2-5	CASSIEWRETQYF	TGTGCCAGTAGTATAGAATGGAGGGAGACCCAGTACTTC
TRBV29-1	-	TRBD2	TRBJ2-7	CSVLKREGVYEQYF	TGCAGCGTTTTAAAGCGGGAGGGGGTATACGAGCAGTACTTC
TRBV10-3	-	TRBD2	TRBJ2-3	CAISESASGITDTQYF	TGTGCCATCAGTGAGTCGGCTAGCGGGATCACAGATACGCAGTATTTT
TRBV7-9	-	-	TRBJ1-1	CASSPTVNTEAFF	TGTGCCAGCAGCCCTACAGTGAACACTGAAGCTTTCTTT
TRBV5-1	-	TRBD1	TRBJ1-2	CASSLAGDRGLRFYGYTF	TGCGCCAGCAGCTTGGCCGGGGACAGGGGGTTACGATTCTATGGCTACACCTTC
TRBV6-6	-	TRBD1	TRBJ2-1	CASSPLLQGSYNEQFF	TGTGCCAGCAGTCCCTTATTACAGGGGTCCTACAATGAGCAGTTCTTC
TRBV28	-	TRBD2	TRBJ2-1	CASSSSGRRSYNEQFF	TGTGCCAGCAGTTCTAGCGGGAGACGGTCCTACAATGAGCAGTTCTTC
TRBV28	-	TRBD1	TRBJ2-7	CASSSPGQGRYEQYF	TGTGCCAGCAGTTCCCCCGGACAGGGTCGGTACGAGCAGTACTTC
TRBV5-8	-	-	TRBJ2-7	CASSFSYEQYF	TGTGCCAGCAGCTTCAGCTACGAGCAGTACTTC
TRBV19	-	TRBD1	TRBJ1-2	CASHEGTGTLYGYTF	TGTGCCAGTCACGAGGGGACAGGGACCCTCTATGGCTACACCTTC
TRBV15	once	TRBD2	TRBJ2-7	CATSRPGLVVEQYF	TGTGCCACCAGCAGACCCGGACTAGTGGTTGAGCAGTACTTC
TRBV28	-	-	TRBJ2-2	CASTSPGRTTNTGELFF	TGTGCCAGCACCTCCCCGGGAAGGACTACAAACACCGGGGAGCTGTTTTTT
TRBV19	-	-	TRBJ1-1	CASSLWGTNTEAFF	TGTGCCAGTAGCCTCTGGGGCACCAACACTGAAGCTTTCTTT
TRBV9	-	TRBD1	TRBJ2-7	CASSLGQGTYEQYF	TGTGCCAGCAGCTTAGGACAGGGGACCTACGAGCAGTACTTC
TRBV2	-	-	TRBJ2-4	CASSAWGEGNIQYF	TGTGCCAGCAGTGCTTGGGGGGAAGGAAACATTCAGTACTTC
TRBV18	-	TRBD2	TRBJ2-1	CASSLLTSGSRSYNEQFF	TGTGCCAGCTCACTCCTGACTAGCGGGAGCCGCTCCTACAATGAGCAGTTCTTC
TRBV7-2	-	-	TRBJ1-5	CASSLLGGRHQPQHF	TGTGCCAGCAGCCTCCTGGGGGGAAGGCATCAGCCCCAGCATTTT
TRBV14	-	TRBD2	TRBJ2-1	CASSPLRPTSGRYNEQFF	TGTGCCAGCAGCCCCCTAAGGCCGACTAGCGGGCGGTACAATGAGCAGTTCTTC
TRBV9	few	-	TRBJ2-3	CASSVAGGPVITDTQYF	TGTGCCAGCAGCGTGGCTGGAGGGCCGGTGATCACAGATACGCAGTATTTT
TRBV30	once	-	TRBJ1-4	CAWSYAGYSTNEKLFF	TGTGCCTGGAGTTACGCAGGTTACTCAACTAATGAAAAACTGTTTTTT
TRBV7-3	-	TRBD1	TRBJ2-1	CASSLNAGGSYNEQFF	TGTGCCAGCAGCTTAAACGCAGGGGGATCCTACAATGAGCAGTTCTTC
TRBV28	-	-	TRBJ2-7	CASSFSRGNYEQYF	TGTGCCAGCAGTTTCTCACGGGGGAACTACGAGCAGTACTTC
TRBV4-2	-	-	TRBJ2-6	CASSQERGSGANVLTF	TGTGCCAGCAGCCAAGAGAGGGGGTCTGGGGCCAACGTCCTGACTTTC
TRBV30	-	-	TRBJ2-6	CAWSLATTGANVLTF	TGTGCCTGGAGTTTAGCAACGACTGGGGCCAACGTCCTGACTTTC
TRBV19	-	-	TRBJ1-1	CASSYGWEAFF	TGTGCCAGTAGTTACGGGTGGGAAGCTTTCTTT
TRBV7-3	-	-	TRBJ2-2	CASSLTSRAQGSGELFF	TGTGCCAGCAGCTTAACGTCGCGGGCGCAGGGGTCCGGGGAGCTGTTTTTT
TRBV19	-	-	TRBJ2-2	CASTFPGSSLNTGELFF	TGTGCCAGTACCTTCCCGGGGTCCTCTTTGAACACCGGGGAGCTGTTTTTT